This T cell receptor beta chain was profiled in a study of T cell repertoires in cytomegalovirus infection. TCRdb re-called the reads with MiXCR, one entry per CDR3 protein. Here the sample spans 150,000 to 180,000 distinct CDR3 sequences, 23% being singletons. Germline lookup yields CDR1 MDHEN and CDR2 SYDVKM. V shed 6 bases, J shed 3 bases, and the junction held 8 bases outside the gene matches. There are 15 residues in the CDR3. The chain employs TRBV28 and TRBJ1-5; 7 nucleotides match TRBD1. Sequenced material: PBMCs. The sequence was obtained from a human donor in good health (CMV status not recorded). Some clones in this sample may be carry-over from other donors' samples. The CDR3 DNA reads as TGTGCCAGCAGCCGACGACAGGGCCTCAATCAGCCCCAGCATTTT. It specifies CASSRRQGLNQPQHF. Variable domain in full (rest from reference TRBV28 and TRBJ1-5): DVKVTQSSRYLVKRTGEKVFLECVQDMDHENMFWYRQDPGLGLRLIYFSYDVKMKEKGDIPEGYSVSREKKERFSLILESASTNQTSMYLCASSRRQGLNQPQHFGDGTRLSIL.